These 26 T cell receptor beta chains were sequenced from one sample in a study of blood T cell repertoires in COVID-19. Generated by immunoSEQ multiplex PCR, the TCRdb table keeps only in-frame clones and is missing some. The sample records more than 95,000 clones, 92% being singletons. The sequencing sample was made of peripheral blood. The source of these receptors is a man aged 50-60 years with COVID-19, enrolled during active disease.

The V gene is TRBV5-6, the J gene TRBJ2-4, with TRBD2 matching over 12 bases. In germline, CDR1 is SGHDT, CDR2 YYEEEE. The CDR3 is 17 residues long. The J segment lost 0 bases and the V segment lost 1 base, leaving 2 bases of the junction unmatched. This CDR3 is CASSLRTSGVAKNIQYF. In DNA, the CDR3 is TGTGCCAGCAGCTTGAGGACTAGCGGGGTAGCCAAAAACATTCAGTACTTC.

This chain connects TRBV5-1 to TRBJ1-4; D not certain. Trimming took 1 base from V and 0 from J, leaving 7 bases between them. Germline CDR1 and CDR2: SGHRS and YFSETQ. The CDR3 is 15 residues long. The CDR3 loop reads CASSLTPATNEKLFF. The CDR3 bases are TGCGCCAGCAGCTTGACTCCCGCAACTAATGAAAAACTGTTTTTT.

For the CDR3, the DNA is TGTGCCAGCAGCTCCGGGACAAACAAAGGGGAGACCCAGTACTTC. Protein: CASSSGTNKGETQYF. The gene calls are TRBV6-5 and TRBJ2-5; a weak D match, TRBD1 (6 bases). V lost 6 bases and J 5 bases, leaving 19 bases between the germline ends. Looked up from germline, CDR1 is MNHEY and CDR2 is SVGAGI. The CDR3 has 15 amino acids.

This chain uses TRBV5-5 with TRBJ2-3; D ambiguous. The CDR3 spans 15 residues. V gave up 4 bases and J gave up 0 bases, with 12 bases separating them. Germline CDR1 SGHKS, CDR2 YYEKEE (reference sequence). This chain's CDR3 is CASSHWVASTDTQYF. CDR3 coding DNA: TGTGCCAGCAGCCACTGGGTAGCTAGCACAGATACGCAGTATTTT.

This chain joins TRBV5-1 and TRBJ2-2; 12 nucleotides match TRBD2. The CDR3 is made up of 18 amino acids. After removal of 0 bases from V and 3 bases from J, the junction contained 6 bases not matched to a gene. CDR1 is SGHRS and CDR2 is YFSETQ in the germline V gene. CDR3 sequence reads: CASSLVASGRADTGELFF. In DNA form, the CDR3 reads TGCGCCAGCAGCTTGGTAGCTAGCGGGAGGGCAGACACCGGGGAGCTGTTTTTT.

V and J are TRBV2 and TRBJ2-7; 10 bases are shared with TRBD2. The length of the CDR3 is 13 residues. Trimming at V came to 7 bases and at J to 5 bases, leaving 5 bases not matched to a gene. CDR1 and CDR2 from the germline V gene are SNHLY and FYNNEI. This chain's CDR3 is CASNPSGRDEQYF. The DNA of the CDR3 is TGTGCCAGCAATCCTAGCGGGAGAGACGAGCAGTACTTC.

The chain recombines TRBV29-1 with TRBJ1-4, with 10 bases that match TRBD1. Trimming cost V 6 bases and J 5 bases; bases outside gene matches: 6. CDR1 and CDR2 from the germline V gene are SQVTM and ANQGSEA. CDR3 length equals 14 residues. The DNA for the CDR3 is TGCAGCGTCGGGACAGGGGCTGCGAATGAAAAACTGTTTTTT. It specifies CSVGTGAANEKLFF.

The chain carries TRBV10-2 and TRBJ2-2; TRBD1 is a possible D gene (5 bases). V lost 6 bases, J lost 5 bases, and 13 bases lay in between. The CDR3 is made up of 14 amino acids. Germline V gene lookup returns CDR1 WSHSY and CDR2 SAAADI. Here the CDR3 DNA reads TGCGCCAGCAGGGGGCGGCCTGGGACCGGGGAGCTGTTTTTT. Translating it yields CASRGRPGTGELFF.

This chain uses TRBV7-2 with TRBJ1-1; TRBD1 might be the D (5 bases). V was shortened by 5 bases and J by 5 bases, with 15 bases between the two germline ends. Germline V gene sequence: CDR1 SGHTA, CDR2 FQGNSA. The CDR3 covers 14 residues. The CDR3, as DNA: TGTGCCAGCAGCCTCCGGCCGGGGGGAACTGAAGCTTTCTTT. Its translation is CASSLRPGGTEAFF.

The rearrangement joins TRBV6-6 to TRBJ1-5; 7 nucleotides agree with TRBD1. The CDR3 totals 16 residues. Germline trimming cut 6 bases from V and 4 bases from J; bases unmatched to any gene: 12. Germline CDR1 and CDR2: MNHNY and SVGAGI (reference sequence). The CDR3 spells CASRQETGNKNQPQHF. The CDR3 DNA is TGTGCCAGCAGACAGGAGACAGGGAATAAAAATCAGCCCCAGCATTTT.

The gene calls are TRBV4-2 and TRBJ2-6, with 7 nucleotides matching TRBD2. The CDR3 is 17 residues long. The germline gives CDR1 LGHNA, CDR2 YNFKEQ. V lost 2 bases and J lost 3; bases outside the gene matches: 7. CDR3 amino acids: CASSQTSGIGGANVLTF. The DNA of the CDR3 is TGTGCCAGCAGCCAAACGAGCGGGATAGGTGGGGCCAACGTCCTGACTTTC.

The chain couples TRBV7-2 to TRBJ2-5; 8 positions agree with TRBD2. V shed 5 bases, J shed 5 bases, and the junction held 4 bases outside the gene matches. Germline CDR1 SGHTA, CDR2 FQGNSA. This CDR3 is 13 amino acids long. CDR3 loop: CASSTGGGETQYF. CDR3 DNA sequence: TGTGCCAGCAGCACGGGAGGGGGGGAGACCCAGTACTTC.

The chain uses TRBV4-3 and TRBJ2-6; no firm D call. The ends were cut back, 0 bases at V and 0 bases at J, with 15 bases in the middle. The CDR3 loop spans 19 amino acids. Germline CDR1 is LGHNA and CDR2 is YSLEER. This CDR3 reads CASSQDGRNSHSGANVLTF. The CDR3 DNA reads TGCGCCAGCAGCCAAGATGGGCGAAACTCGCACTCTGGGGCCAACGTCCTGACTTTC.

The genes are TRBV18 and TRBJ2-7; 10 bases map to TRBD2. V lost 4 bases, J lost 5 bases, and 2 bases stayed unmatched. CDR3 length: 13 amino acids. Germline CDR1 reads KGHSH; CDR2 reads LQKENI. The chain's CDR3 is CASSRLAGDEQYV. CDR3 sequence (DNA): TGTGCCAGCTCACGGCTAGCGGGAGACGAGCAGTACGTC.

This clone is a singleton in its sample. In nucleotides, the CDR3 is TGTGCCAGCTCACAACAGGGGGCCGAGCAGTACGTC. It encodes CASSQQGAEQYV. The chain couples TRBV18 to TRBJ2-7, with 9 bases lining up with TRBD1. Trimming cost V 4 bases and J 6 bases; bases outside gene matches: 1. This CDR3 spans 12 amino acids. Germline V gene sequence: CDR1 KGHSH, CDR2 LQKENI.

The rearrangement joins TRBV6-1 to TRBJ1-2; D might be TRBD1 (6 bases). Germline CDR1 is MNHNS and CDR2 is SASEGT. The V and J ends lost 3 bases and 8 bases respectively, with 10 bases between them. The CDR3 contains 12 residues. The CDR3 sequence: CASSDTGLGYTF. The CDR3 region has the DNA TGTGCCAGCAGTGATACAGGGTTAGGCTACACCTTC.

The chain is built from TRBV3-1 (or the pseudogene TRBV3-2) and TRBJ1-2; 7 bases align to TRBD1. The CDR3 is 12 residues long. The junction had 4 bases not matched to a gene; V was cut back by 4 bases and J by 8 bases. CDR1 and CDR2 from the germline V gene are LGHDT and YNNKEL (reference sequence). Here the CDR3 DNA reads TGTGCCAGCAGCCCAGACAGGGCCGGCTACACCTTC. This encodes CASSPDRAGYTF.

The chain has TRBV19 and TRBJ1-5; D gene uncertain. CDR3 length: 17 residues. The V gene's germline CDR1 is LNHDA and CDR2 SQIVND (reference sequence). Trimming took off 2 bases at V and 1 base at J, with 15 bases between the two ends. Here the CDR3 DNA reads TGTGCCAGTAGTATATGGCTGGGAGGAGGGAGCAATCAGCCCCAGCATTTT. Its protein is CASSIWLGGGSNQPQHF.

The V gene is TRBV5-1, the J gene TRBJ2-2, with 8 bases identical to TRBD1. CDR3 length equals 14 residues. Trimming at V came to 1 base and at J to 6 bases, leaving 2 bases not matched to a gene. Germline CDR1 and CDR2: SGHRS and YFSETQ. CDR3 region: CASSLQGASGELFF. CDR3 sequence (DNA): TGCGCCAGCAGCTTGCAGGGGGCATCCGGGGAGCTGTTTTTT.

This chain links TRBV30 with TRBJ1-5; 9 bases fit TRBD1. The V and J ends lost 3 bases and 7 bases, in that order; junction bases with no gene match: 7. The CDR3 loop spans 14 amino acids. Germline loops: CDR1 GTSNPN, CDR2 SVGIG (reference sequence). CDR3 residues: CAWRGQGYRQPQHF. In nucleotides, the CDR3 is TGTGCCTGGAGGGGACAGGGCTATCGACAGCCCCAGCATTTT.

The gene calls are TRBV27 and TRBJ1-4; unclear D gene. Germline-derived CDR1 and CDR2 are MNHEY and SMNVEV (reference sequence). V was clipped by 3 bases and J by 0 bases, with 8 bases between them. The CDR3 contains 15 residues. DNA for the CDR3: TGTGCCAGCAGTTTGACACACGCAACTAATGAAAAACTGTTTTTT. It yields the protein CASSLTHATNEKLFF.

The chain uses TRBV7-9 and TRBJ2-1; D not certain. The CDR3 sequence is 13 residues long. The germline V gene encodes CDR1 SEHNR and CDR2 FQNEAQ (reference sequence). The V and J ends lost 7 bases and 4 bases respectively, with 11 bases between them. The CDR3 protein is CASIPGLYNEQFF. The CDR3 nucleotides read TGTGCCAGCATTCCGGGTTTGTACAATGAGCAGTTCTTC. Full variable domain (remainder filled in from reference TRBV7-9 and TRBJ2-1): DTGVSQNPRHKITKRGQNVTFRCDPISEHNRLYWYRQTLGQGPEFLTYFQNEAQLEKSRLLSDRFSAERPKGSFSTLEIQRTEQGDSAMYLCASIPGLYNEQFFGPGTRLTVL.

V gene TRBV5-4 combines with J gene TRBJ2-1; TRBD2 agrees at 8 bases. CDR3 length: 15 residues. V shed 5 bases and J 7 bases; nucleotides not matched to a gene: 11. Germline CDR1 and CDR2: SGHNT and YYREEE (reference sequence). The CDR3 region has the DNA TGTGCCAGCAGATCCGGGGGGGCCACGGTGAATGAGCAGTTCTTC. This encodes CASRSGGATVNEQFF.

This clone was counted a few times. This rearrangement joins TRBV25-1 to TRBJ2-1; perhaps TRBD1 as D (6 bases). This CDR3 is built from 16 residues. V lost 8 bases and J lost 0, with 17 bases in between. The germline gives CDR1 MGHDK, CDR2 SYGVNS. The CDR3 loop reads CASSERGKDSYNEQFF. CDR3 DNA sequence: TGTGCCAGCTCAGAAAGGGGGAAGGACTCCTACAATGAGCAGTTCTTC.

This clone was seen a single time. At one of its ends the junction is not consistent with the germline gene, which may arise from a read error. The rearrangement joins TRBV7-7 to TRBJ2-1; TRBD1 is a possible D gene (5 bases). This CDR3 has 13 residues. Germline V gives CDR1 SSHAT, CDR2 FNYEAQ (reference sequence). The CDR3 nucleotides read TGTGCTAGCAGCTTGGGCAGGGACAATGAGCAGTTCTTC. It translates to CASSLGRDNEQFF.

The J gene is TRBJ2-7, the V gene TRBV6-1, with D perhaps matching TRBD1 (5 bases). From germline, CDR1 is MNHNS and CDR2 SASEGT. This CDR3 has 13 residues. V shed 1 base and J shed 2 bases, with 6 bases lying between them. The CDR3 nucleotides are TGTGCCAGCAGTGAAGGGGGCCCCTACGAGCAGTACGTC. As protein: CASSEGGPYEQYV.